The present T cell receptor beta chain was sequenced within a study of post-analysis software for immune sequencing data. General study points: Patients had higher frequencies than controls of about five TRBV segments, including TRBV5-6, TRBV5-1 and TRBV20-1. Samples sharing a preparation batch grouped tightly together when assessed by F measure.

The CDR3 is made up of 17 amino acids. V gave up 0 bases and J gave up 6 bases, with 16 bases separating them. Germline CDR1 and CDR2: SGHRS and YFSETQ. This clonotype was seen more than once but under ten times. As yet, its antigen is unknown. Prepared libraries of TCR beta cDNA carried unique molecular identifiers. Some 500,000 cDNA molecules were recovered from an input of roughly 0.95 to 10 million T cells. In TCRdb, the PCR reads were re-called with MiXCR into one record per CDR3 protein. The table has hundreds of thousands of distinct CDR3 sequences, roughly 30% seen once. This chain connects TRBV5-1 to TRBJ1-6; perhaps TRBD1 as D (5 bases). Input material: blood. This TCR was recovered from a girl under 18 with multiple sclerosis. The CDR3 loop reads CASSLVPGTDRNSPLHF. The CDR3 DNA sequence: TGCGCCAGCAGCTTGGTTCCGGGGACGGACCGTAATTCACCCCTCCACTTT. The full variable domain, its missing parts supplied by reference TRBV5-1 and TRBJ1-6, is KAGVTQTPRYLIKTRGQQVTLSCSPISGHRSVSWYQQTPGQGLQFLFEYFSETQRNKGNFPGRFSGRQFSNSRSEMNVSTLELGDSALYLCASSLVPGTDRNSPLHFGNGTRLTVT.